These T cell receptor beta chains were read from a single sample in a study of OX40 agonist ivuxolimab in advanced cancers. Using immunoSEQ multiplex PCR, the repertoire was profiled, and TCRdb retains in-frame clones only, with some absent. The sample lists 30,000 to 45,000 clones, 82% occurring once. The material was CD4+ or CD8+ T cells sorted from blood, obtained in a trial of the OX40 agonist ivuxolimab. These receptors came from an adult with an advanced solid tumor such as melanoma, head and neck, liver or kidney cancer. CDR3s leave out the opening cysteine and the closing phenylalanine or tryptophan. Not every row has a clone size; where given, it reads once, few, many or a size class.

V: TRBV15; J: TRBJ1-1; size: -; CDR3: ATSRDLFGGTEAF
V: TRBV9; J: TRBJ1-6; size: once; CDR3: ASSGEFGPLH
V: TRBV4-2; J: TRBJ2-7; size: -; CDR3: ASSQAGGLSEQY
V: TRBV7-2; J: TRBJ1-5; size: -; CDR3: ASSLREANQPQH
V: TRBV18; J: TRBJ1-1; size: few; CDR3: ASSPYTGFRDTEAF
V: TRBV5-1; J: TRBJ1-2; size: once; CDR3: ASSLSAGQGARGYT
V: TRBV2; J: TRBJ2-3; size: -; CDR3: ASGPGLPSDTQY
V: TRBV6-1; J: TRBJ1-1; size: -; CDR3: ASSLRSPTEAF
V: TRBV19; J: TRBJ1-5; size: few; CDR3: ASSIEVDGSQPQH
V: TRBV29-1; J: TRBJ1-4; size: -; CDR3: SVGSMAEKLF
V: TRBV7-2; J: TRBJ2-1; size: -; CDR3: ASSWDGTSYNEQF
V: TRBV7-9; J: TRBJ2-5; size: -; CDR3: ASSLFQGIWTQY
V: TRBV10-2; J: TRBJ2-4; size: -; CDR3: ASVPPGQNIQY
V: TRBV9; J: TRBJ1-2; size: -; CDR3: ASSVEEGSGYT
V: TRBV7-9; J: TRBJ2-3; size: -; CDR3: ASSLGSGSTDTQY
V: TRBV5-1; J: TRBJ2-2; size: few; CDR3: ASSLGHVNTGELF
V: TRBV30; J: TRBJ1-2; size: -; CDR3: AWSYGTPYGYT
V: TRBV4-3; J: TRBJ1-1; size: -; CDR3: ASSIRQGQGMNTEAF
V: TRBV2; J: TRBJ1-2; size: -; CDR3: ASSALRGALGYT
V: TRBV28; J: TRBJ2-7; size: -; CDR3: ASSSSGTGLHEQY
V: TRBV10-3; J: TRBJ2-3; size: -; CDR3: AISERLFGGSDTQY
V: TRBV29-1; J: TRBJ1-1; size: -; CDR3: SVSNSEAF
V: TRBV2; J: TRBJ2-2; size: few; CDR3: ASSGQGPNTGELF
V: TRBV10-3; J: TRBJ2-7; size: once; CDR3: AISAGVGEQY
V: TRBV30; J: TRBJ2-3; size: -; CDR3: AWTLGGSDTQY
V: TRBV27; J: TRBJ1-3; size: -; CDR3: ASSGRNSGNTIY
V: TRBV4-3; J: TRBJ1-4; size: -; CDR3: ASSQERGVTDIRYEKLF
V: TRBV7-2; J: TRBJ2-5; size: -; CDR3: ASSLGQGPHGETQY
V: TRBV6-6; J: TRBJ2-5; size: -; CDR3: ASTGFARETQY
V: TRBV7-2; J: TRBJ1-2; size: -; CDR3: ASSSQAGTEIGYT
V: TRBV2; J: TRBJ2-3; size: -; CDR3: ASNIPSGPSTDTQY
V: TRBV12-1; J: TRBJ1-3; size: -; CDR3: ASSLGAGCRDRSGNTIY
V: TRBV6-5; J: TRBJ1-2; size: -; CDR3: ASRHRGSGYT
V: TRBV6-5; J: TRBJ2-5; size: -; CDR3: ASGLQGAGETQY
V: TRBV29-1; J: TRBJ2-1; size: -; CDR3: SVEKATYRSYNEQF
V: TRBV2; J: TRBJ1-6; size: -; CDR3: ASLRQERRGSYNSPLH
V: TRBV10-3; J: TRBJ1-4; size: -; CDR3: AIRGDLQANEKLF
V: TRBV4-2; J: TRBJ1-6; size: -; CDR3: ASNASTHRSYNSPLH
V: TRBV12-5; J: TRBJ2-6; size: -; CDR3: ASGLGDSGANVLT
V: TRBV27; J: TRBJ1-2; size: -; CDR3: ASSLLAGGGYT
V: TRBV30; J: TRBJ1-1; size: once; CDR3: AWSHRVEAF
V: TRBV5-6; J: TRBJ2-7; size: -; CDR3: ASSLVVSYEQY
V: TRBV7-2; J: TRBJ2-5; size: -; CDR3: ASGTSGGAWETQY
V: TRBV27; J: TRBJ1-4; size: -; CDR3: ASSPWTGRNEKLF
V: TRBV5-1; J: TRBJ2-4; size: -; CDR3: ASSLEQARGKNIQY
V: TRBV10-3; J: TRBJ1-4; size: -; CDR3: AISPSGGLREKLF